The 14 T cell receptor beta chains in this list originate from one sample, sequenced in a study of lymphopenia after photon versus proton radiotherapy. Method: immunoSEQ multiplex PCR; TCRdb's copy keeps in-frame clones and lacks some. The sample gives approximately 62,000 clones, approximately 84% of which show up once; approximately 2% is in the top ten. Specimen: peripheral blood, collected from a patient treated with proton-based radiotherapy. The receptors shown here come from a man aged 55 to 70 with pancreatic cancer.

The V and J genes are TRBV18 and TRBJ2-1, with unresolved D. V was trimmed by 0 bases and J by 4 bases, leaving 13 bases between them. There are 16 residues in the CDR3. In germline, CDR1 is KGHSH, CDR2 LQKENI. CDR3 coding DNA: TGTGCCAGCTCACCACCGGATCTCTCTCCTTACAATGAGCAGTTCTTC. This sequence encodes CASSPPDLSPYNEQFF.

V usage is TRBV6-1 and J usage is TRBJ2-3, with D unclear. This CDR3 comprises 15 residues. Germline loops: CDR1 MNHNS, CDR2 SASEGT. V lost 6 bases and J lost 4, with 17 bases in between. The CDR3 here is CASSSVRSEADTQYF. In nucleotides, the CDR3 is TGTGCCAGCAGCTCAGTGCGCTCTGAGGCAGATACGCAGTATTTT.

V gene TRBV30 combines with J gene TRBJ1-2; weak D call: TRBD1 (6 bases). V was pared by 3 bases and J by 7 bases, with 12 bases between. CDR1 GTSNPN and CDR2 SVGIG come from the germline V gene (reference sequence). CDR3 length equals 12 residues. This CDR3 reads CAWRRGVAGYTF. CDR3 DNA: TGTGCCTGGAGAAGGGGGGTGGCTGGCTACACCTTC.

The chain combines TRBV6-1 with TRBJ2-2; D is possibly TRBD1 or TRBD2 (5 bases each). V lost 2 bases to trimming and J lost 4 bases, with 11 bases between them. The CDR3 runs to 15 residues. CDR1 is MNHNS, CDR2 SASEGT, per germline. CDR3 region: CASSEIGTSTGELFF. The DNA for the CDR3 is TGTGCCAGCAGTGAAATTGGGACGTCCACCGGGGAGCTGTTTTTT.

The chain is built from TRBV5-1 and TRBJ2-3; D may be TRBD1 or TRBD2 (6 bases each). The CDR3 runs to 15 residues. CDR1 is SGHRS and CDR2 is YFSETQ in the germline V gene. V shed 4 bases and J shed 3 bases, with 15 bases lying between them. CDR3 loop: CASSGGRTATDTQYF. In nucleotides, the CDR3 is TGCGCCAGCAGCGGAGGGAGGACAGCGACAGATACGCAGTATTTT.

This chain uses TRBV28 with TRBJ2-7; perhaps TRBD1 as D (5 bases). Trimming pared 6 bases from V and 3 bases from J, leaving 21 bases between. The CDR3 has 16 amino acids. The germline CDR1 and CDR2 sequences are MDHEN and SYDVKM. The CDR3 loop reads CASRSTPRLTDYEQYF. In nucleotides, the CDR3 is TGTGCCAGCAGATCAACTCCTCGACTGACAGACTACGAGCAGTACTTC.

The chain couples TRBV28 to TRBJ1-2; D possibly corresponds to TRBD1 (6 bases). From germline, CDR1 is MDHEN and CDR2 SYDVKM. This CDR3 has 14 amino acids. V lost 6 bases to trimming and J lost 3 bases, with 14 bases between them. As DNA, the CDR3 is TGTGCCAGCAGACCAGGGGTAAGGGACTATGGCTACACCTTC. Its translation is CASRPGVRDYGYTF.

V usage is TRBV6-5 and J usage is TRBJ2-1, with TRBD2 identical over 11 bases. This CDR3 has 15 residues. The V gene's germline CDR1 is MNHEY and CDR2 SVGAGI. The J segment lost 7 bases and the V segment lost 0 bases, leaving 2 bases of the junction unmatched. The CDR3, as DNA: TGTGCCAGCAGTTACTCGAGACTAGCGGGAAATGAGCAGTTCTTC. Its protein product is CASSYSRLAGNEQFF.

J is TRBJ1-5 and V is TRBV5-1, with 8 bases fitting TRBD1. This CDR3 region has 15 residues. The germline V gene encodes CDR1 SGHRS and CDR2 YFSETQ. The V gene end was trimmed by 3 bases and the J gene end by 4 bases; junction bases not matched to a gene: 6. As DNA, the CDR3 is TGCGCCAGCAGCTCCACAGGGGGGGGGAATCAGCCCCAGCATTTT. Translated, it gives CASSSTGGGNQPQHF.

Written as DNA, the CDR3 is TGTGCCAGTAGCAAGCTACAGGGGGCGGTCGCCGGGGAGCTGTTTTTT. Protein sequence: CASSKLQGAVAGELFF. The chain links TRBV19 to TRBJ2-2, with 9 bases that match TRBD1. The CDR3 has 16 amino acids. CDR1 LNHDA and CDR2 SQIVND come from the germline V gene (reference sequence). Losses at the gene ends were 6 bases for V and 6 bases for J; bases not matched to a gene: 11. The entire variable domain, with the rest obtained from reference TRBV19 and TRBJ2-2, is as follows: DGGITQSPKYLFRKEGQNVTLSCEQNLNHDAMYWYRQDPGQGLRLIYYSQIVNDFQKGDIAEGYSVSREKKESFPLTVTSAQKNPTAFYLCASSKLQGAVAGELFFGEGSRLTVL.

The rearrangement joins TRBV14 to TRBJ2-7; D may correspond to TRBD1 or TRBD2 (7 bases each). Germline lookup yields CDR1 SGHDN and CDR2 FVKESK. Trimming pared 1 base from V and 6 bases from J, leaving 16 bases between. The CDR3 has 15 amino acids. The CDR3 region is CASSQVQGGLSEQYF. In nucleotides, the CDR3 is TGTGCCAGCAGCCAAGTCCAGGGGGGGCTAAGCGAGCAGTACTTC.

This chain uses TRBV10-3 with TRBJ1-2; D is unclear. Germline V CDR1 and CDR2: ENHRY, SYGVKD. The CDR3 extends over 16 amino acids. V was clipped by 0 bases and J by 0 bases, with 11 bases between them. The DNA for the CDR3 is TGTGCCATCAGTGAGTCGTTGGGAGTATCTAACTATGGCTACACCTTC. It encodes CAISESLGVSNYGYTF.

The chain combines TRBV5-4 with TRBJ2-5; TRBD1 matches at 10 bases. CDR3 length: 18 amino acids. The trim removed 4 bases at V and 1 base at J, leaving 13 bases unmatched. The germline V gene encodes CDR1 SGHNT and CDR2 YYREEE (reference sequence). The CDR3 sequence is CASSRPGTGEGIQETQYF. In DNA, the CDR3 is TGTGCCAGCAGCCGTCCCGGGACAGGGGAGGGGATCCAAGAGACCCAGTACTTC.

The V gene is TRBV5-4, the J gene TRBJ2-1; 13 bases are a match to TRBD2. The CDR3 has 17 residues. Per germline, CDR1 SGHNT and CDR2 YYREEE (reference sequence). V trimming: 5 bases; J trimming: 3 bases; junction bases outside the gene matches: 8. The CDR3 DNA reads as TGTGCCAGCAGGGATGGGACTAGCGGGATAGGCTACAATGAGCAGTTCTTC. This encodes CASRDGTSGIGYNEQFF.